This T cell receptor (beta chain) emerged from a study of CD8+CD57+ T cells in acquired aplastic anemia. Study-wide background: DNA recovered from sorted CD4+ and CD8+ cells had a mean of about 3.5 ug.

Overall study findings and caveats: Patients and controls shared twenty-nine CD8+ CDR3 sequences, highly expressed in patients.

The study profiled TCR beta VDJ and CDR3 using genomic DNA as template. TCRdb analysed the reads with MiXCR anew, one entry per CDR3 protein. The table records about 68,000 distinct CDR3 sequences, roughly half of them present only once. Per germline, CDR1 LNHDA and CDR2 SQIVND (reference sequence). This CDR3 spans 15 amino acids. J was trimmed by 2 bases and V by 5 bases; bases with no gene match: 6. Points on this clonotype: Antigen unknown.

The clonotype originates from a human donor in good health, serving as a control. The sample consisted of sorted CD4+, CD8+, or CD8+CD57+ T cells (not recorded which) from PBMCs. This chain connects TRBV19 to TRBJ1-5; 7 bases match TRBD1. The CDR3 loop is CASSATGAGNQPQHF. The CDR3 DNA follows: TGTGCCAGTAGTGCCACAGGGGCCGGCAATCAGCCCCAGCATTTT.